The clone carrying this TCR beta chain was observed a few times. Its antigen is unknown. The sample is drawn from a study of response to subunit inactivated influenza vaccine. MiXCR was run by TCRdb on the RT-PCR reads, yielding one entry per CDR3 protein. The sample has roughly 700,000 distinct CDR3 sequences; about 15% are singletons. Study conclusions and caveats: A suggestion made by the authors is that each seasonal influenza vaccination recruits few new T cells.

The source is a man aged 45-65 years who received an inactivated influenza vaccine. The sequencing used PBMCs from blood, collected roughly 2 weeks before vaccination.

For the CDR3, the DNA is TGTGCCAGCACCCTAGCCGGGTCGGGCGCTGAAGCTTTCTTT. The encoded protein is CASTLAGSGAEAFF. The chain couples TRBV6-1 to TRBJ1-1; no clear D. With 7 bases removed from V and 6 bases from J, the gap between germline ends came to 18 bases. This CDR3 comprises 14 residues. Germline V gene lookup returns CDR1 MNHNS and CDR2 SASEGT.